This T cell receptor (beta chain) originates from a study of blood T cells in healthy people across ages. Whole-study results and caveats: Long-lived and aged donors differed, with more naive CD4+ cells and higher diversity in the long-lived. Age brought a roughly linear fall in TCR beta diversity measured per million T cells. Estimates of total diversity, which came from one million sequenced T cells, were considered to be underestimates.

This clonotype has a handful of counts. Antigen: not known. In each sample, at least 7 million PBMCs were isolated. The CDR3 consists of 15 residues. Germline CDR1 reads MRHNA; CDR2 reads SNTAGT. Deletions cut 0 bases from V and 5 bases from J, with 12 bases between. Together with a sample-barcoded 5' primer, a J-beta primer mix was included in a second PCR lasting roughly 6 to 12 cycles. TCRdb recomputed calls from the 5' RACE reads with MiXCR, one row per CDR3 protein. The top ten hold under 25% of the sample, which has roughly 790,000 distinct CDR3 sequences, more than 40% seen once. The origin of this receptor is a woman in her sixties in good health. Sequenced sample: blood. This chain joins TRBV6-4 and TRBJ2-3, with D perhaps given as TRBD1 or TRBD2 (5 bases each). The CDR3 loop reads CASSDSPGALDTQYF. CDR3 DNA sequence: TGTGCCAGCAGTGACTCCCCCGGGGCTTTAGATACGCAGTATTTT.